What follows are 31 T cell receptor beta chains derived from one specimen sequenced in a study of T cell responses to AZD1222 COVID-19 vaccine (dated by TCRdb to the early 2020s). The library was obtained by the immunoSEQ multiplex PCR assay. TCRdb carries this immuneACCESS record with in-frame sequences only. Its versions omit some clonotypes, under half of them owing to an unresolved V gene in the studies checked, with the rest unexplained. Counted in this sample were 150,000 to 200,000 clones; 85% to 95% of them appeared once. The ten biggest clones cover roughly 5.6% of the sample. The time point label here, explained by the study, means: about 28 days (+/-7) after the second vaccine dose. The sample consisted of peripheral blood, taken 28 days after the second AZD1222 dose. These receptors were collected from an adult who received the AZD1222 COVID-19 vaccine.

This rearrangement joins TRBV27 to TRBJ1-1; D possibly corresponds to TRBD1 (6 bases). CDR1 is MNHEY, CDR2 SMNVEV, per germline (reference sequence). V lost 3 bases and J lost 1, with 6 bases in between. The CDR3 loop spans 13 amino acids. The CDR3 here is CASSLDRNTEAFF. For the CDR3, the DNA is TGTGCCAGCAGTTTGGACAGGAACACTGAAGCTTTCTTT.

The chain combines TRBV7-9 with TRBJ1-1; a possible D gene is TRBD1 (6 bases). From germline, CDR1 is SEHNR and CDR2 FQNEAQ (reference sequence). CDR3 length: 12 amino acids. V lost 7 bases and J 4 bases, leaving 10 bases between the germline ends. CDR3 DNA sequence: TGTGCCAGCATCGAACAGGGCACTGAAGCTTTCTTT. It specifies CASIEQGTEAFF.

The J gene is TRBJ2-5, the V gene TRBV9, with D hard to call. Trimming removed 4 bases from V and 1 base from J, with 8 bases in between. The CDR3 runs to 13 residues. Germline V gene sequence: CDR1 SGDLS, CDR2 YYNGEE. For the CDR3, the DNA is TGTGCCAGCAGCCCCTACGTCCAAGAGACCCAGTACTTC. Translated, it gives CASSPYVQETQYF.

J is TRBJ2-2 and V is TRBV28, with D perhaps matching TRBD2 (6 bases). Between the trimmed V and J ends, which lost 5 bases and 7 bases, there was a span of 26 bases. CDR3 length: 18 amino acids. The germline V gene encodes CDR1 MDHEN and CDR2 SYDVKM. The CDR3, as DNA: TGTGCCAGCAGTGGGGACTGGACTGGGCCGATATCTGGCGGGGAGCTGTTTTTT. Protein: CASSGDWTGPISGGELFF.

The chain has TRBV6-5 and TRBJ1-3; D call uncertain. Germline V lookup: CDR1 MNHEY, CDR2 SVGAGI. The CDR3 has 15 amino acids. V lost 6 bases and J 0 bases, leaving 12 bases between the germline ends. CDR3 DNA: TGTGCCAGCAGACCCACAGAGTTCTCTGGAAACACCATATATTTT. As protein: CASRPTEFSGNTIYF.

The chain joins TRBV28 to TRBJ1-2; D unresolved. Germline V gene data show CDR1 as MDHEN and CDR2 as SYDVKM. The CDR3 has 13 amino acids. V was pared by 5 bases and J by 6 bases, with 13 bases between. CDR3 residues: CASSPLWRDGYTF. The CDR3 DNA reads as TGTGCCAGCAGTCCCCTTTGGAGGGATGGCTACACCTTC.

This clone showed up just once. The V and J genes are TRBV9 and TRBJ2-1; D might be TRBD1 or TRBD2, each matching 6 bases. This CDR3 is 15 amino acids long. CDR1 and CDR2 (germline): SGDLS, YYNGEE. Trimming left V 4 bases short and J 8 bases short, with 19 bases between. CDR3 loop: CASSPFRGLDDEQFF. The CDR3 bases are TGTGCCAGCAGCCCCTTCCGGGGGCTCGACGATGAGCAGTTCTTC. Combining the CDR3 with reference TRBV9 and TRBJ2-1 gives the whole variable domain DSGVTQTPKHLITATGQRVTLRCSPRSGDLSVYWYQQSLDQGLQFLIQYYNGEERAKGNILERFSAQQFPDLHSELNLSSLELGDSALYFCASSPFRGLDDEQFFGPGTRLTVL.

This CDR3 is CSVGLAGSTDTQYF. DNA for the CDR3: TGCAGCGTAGGGCTAGCGGGGAGCACAGATACGCAGTATTTT. The chain links TRBV29-1 to TRBJ2-3, with 9 bases identical to TRBD2. CDR1 is SQVTM and CDR2 is ANQGSEA in the germline V gene. The CDR3 runs 14 residues. The V and J ends lost 6 bases and 0 bases, in that order; junction bases with no gene match: 4.

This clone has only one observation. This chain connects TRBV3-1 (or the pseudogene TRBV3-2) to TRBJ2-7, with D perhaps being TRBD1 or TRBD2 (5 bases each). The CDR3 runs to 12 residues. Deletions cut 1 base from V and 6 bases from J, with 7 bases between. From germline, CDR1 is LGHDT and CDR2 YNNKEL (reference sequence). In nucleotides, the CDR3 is TGTGCCAGCAGCCAAGTGGGGGTCGAGCAGTACTTC. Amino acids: CASSQVGVEQYF.

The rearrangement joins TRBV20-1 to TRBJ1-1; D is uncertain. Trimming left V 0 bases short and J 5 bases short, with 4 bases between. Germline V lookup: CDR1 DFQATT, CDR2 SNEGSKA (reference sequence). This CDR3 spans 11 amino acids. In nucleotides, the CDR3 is TGCAGTGCTAGAGATGTAACTGAAGCTTTCTTT. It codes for CSARDVTEAFF.

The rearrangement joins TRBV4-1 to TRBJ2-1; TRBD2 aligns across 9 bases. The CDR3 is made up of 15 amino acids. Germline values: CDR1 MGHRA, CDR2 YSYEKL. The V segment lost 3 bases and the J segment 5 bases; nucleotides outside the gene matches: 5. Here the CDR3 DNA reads TGCGCCAGCAGCCAGGGGGGACTAGCAGACAATGAGCAGTTCTTC. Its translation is CASSQGGLADNEQFF.

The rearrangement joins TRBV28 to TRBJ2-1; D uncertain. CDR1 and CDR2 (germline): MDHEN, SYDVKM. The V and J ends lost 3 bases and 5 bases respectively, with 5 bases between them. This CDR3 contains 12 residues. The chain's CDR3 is CASSLDDNEQFF. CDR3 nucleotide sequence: TGTGCCAGCAGTTTGGATGACAATGAGCAGTTCTTC.

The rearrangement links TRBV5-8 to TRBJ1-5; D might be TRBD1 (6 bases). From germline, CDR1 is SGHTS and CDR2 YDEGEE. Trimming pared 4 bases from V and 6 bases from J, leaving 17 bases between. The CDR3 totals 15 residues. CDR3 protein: CASSQLGRTVQPQHF. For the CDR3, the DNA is TGTGCCAGCAGCCAATTGGGGAGGACAGTTCAGCCCCAGCATTTT.

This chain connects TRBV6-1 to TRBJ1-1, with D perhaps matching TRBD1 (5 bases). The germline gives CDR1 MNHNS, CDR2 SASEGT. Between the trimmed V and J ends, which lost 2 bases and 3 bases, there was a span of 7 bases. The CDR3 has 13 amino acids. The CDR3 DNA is TGTGCCAGCAGTGAAACCAGGGACACTGAAGCTTTCTTT. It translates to CASSETRDTEAFF.

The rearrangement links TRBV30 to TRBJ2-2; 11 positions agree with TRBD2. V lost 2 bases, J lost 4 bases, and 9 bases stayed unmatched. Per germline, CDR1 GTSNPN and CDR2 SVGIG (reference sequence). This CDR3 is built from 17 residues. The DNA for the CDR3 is TGTGCCTGGAGTTTAACCGGGACTAGCGGACTCACCGGGGAGCTGTTTTTT. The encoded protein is CAWSLTGTSGLTGELFF.

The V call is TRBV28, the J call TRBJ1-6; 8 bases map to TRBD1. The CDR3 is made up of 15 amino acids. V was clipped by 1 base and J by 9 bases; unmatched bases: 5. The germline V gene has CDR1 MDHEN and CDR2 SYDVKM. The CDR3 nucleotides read TGTGCCAGCAGTTTATCGCAGGGGGCGGGTTCACCCCTCCACTTT. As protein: CASSLSQGAGSPLHF.

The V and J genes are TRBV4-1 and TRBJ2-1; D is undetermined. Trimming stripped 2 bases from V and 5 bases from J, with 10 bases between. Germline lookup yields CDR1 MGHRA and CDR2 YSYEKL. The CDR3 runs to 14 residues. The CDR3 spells CASSQIAVNNEQFF. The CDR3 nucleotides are TGCGCCAGCAGCCAAATTGCGGTTAACAATGAGCAGTTCTTC.

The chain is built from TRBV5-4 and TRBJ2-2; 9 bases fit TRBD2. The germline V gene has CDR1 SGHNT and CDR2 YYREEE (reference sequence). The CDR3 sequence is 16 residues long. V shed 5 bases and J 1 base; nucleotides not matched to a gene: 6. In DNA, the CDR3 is TGTGCCAGCAGATCGGGCGGGAGGGGGAACACCGGGGAGCTGTTTTTT. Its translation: CASRSGGRGNTGELFF.

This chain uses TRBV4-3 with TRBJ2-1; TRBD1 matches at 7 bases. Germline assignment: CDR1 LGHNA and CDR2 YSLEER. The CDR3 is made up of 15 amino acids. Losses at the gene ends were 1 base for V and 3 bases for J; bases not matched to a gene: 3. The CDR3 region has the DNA TGCGCCAGCAGCCAAGGACAGGGCCGCTACAATGAGCAGTTCTTC. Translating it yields CASSQGQGRYNEQFF.

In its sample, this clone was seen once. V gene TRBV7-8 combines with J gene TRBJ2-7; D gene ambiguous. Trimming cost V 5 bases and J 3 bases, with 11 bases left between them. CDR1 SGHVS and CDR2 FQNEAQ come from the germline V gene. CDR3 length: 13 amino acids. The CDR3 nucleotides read TGTGCCAGCAGCCCGCACGCCTTCTACGAGCAGTACTTC. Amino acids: CASSPHAFYEQYF.

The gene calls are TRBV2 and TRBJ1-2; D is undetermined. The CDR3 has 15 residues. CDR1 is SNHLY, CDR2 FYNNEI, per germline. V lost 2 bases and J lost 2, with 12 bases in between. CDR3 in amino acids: CASSELRAPNYGYTF. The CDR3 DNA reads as TGTGCCAGCAGTGAACTTAGAGCCCCCAACTATGGCTACACCTTC.

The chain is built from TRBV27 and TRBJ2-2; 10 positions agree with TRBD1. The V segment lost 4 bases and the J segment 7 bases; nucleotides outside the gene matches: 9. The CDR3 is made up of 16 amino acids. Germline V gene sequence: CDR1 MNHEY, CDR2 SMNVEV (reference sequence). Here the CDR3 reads CASSSSGTGEVGELFF. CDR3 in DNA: TGTGCCAGCAGTTCCTCCGGGACAGGGGAGGTCGGGGAGCTGTTTTTT.

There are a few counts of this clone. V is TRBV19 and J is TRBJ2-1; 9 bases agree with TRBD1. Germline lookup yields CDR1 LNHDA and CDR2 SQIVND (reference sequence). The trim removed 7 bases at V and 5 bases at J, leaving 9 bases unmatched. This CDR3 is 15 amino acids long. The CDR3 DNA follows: TGTGCCAGTAACCTAATGGGGACAGGGAACAATGAGCAGTTCTTC. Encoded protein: CASNLMGTGNNEQFF.

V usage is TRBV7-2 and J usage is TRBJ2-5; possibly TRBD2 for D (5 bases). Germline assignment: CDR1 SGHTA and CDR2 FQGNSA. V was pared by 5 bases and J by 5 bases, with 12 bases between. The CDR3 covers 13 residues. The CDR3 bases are TGTGCCAGCAGCGCCGGGCGAGGGGAGACCCAGTACTTC. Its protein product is CASSAGRGETQYF.

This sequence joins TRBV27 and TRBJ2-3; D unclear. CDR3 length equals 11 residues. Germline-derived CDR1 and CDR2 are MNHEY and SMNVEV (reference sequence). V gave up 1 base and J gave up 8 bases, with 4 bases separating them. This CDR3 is CASSLLGTQYF. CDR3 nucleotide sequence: TGTGCCAGCAGTTTATTGGGTACGCAGTATTTT.

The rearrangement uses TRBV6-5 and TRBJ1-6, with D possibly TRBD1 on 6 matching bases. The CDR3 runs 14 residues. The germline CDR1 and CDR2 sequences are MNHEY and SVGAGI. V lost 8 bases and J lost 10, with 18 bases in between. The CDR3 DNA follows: TGTGCCAGCGCTAAAACAGGGATGAGGTCACCCCTCCACTTT. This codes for CASAKTGMRSPLHF.

CDR3 residues: CASGVRYNEKLFF. CDR3 DNA sequence: TGTGCCAGCGGGGTGCGCTATAATGAAAAACTGTTTTTT. The chain combines TRBV28 with TRBJ1-4; D call uncertain. V gave up 8 bases and J gave up 4 bases, with 11 bases separating them. The germline gives CDR1 MDHEN, CDR2 SYDVKM. The length of the CDR3 is 13 residues.

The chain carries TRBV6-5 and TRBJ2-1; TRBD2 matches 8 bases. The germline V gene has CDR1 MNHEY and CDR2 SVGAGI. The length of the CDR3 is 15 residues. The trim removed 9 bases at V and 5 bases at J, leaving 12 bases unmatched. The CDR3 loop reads CASSRGGGGHNEQFF. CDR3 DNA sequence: TGTGCCAGTTCCCGGGGGGGAGGGGGACACAATGAGCAGTTCTTC.

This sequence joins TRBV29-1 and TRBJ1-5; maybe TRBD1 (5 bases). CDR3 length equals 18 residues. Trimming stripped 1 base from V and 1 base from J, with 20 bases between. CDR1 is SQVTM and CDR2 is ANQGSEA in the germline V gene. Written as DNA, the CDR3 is TGCAGCGTTGAAGTCTTGCTGGGCCCACAGGACAGCAATCAGCCCCAGCATTTT. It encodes CSVEVLLGPQDSNQPQHF. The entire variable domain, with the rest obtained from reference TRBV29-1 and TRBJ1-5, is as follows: SAVISQKPSRDICQRGTSLTIQCQVDSQVTMMFWYRQQPGQSLTLIATANQGSEATYESGFVIDKFPISRPNLTFSTLTVSNMSPEDSSIYLCSVEVLLGPQDSNQPQHFGDGTRLSIL.

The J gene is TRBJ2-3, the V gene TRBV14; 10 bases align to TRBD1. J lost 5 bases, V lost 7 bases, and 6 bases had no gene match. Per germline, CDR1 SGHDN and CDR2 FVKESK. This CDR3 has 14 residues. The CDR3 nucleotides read TGTGCCAGCAAGGGACAGGGGTTTGGAGATACGCAGTATTTT. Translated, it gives CASKGQGFGDTQYF.

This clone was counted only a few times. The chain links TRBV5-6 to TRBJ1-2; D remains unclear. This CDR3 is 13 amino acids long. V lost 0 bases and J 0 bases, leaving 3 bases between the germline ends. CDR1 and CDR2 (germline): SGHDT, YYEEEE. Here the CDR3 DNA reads TGTGCCAGCAGCTTGGACCCTAACTATGGCTACACCTTC. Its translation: CASSLDPNYGYTF.